Below, one T cell receptor (beta chain) is given with its context. Its antigen is still unknown. TCRdb keeps only in-frame clones here, not all; method: immunoSEQ multiplex PCR. Among tens of thousands of clones listed, around 85% were seen once. The sample comes from a study of a mutant IDH1 vaccine in newly diagnosed glioma. On the study more broadly: Mean patient age was about 40 years; approximately 62% were male and approximately 40% female. Most had both radiotherapy and temozolomide beforehand; others had only one. Broader study findings: Roughly 92% of patients showed vaccine-induced immune responses across multiple MHC alleles.

Looked up from germline, CDR1 is LNHDA and CDR2 is SQIVND (reference sequence). The CDR3 has 15 residues. Trimming at V came to 5 bases and at J to 4 bases, leaving 9 bases not matched to a gene. Time point specified: week 47, end of study. Every vaccination contained 300 ug of the mutant IDH1 20-mer peptide and was paired with topical imiquimod. The chain is built from TRBV19 and TRBJ2-3; 7 nucleotides line up with TRBD2. The material sequenced was PBMCs, taken from a glioma patient whose treatment included an IDH1 peptide vaccine. The clonotype originates from a woman younger than 45 with glioma. Some clones in this sample may be carry-over from other donors' samples. The DNA of the CDR3 is TGTGCCAGTAGTCGTTTGCGGGAGAAACCAGATACGCAGTATTTT. Encoded protein: CASSRLREKPDTQYF.